These 5 T cell receptor beta chains share one sample of origin, sequenced in a study of regulatory dendritic cells for organ transplantation. Sequenced by immunoSEQ multiplex PCR; TCRdb stores in-frame clones only, minus some. The sample has some 35,000 clones, about 89% seen once. Sequencing used naive CD4+ T cells from blood. Subset specified: CD45RA+ naive T cells. These receptors were obtained from a human donor in good health.

The sample holds one count of this clone. The chain is built from TRBV18 and TRBJ1-4; 9 positions agree with TRBD1. V lost 3 bases, J lost 7 bases, and 3 bases stayed unmatched. Looked up from germline, CDR1 is KGHSH and CDR2 is LQKENI. This CDR3 has 14 residues. The CDR3 nucleotides read TGTGCCAGCTCACCCCGGACAGGGGTTGAAAAACTGTTTTTT. Translating gives CASSPRTGVEKLFF.

The chain uses TRBV7-2 and TRBJ2-3, with 11 nucleotides matching TRBD2. V was pared by 3 bases and J by 5 bases, with 4 bases of the junction left unmatched. The CDR3 extends over 15 amino acids. Germline CDR1 reads SGHTA; CDR2 reads FQGNSA. CDR3 nucleotide sequence: TGTGCCAGCAGCTTTAGCGGGGGGGCGAGAGATACGCAGTATTTT. Translated, it gives CASSFSGGARDTQYF.

The V call is TRBV9, the J call TRBJ2-7; weak D call: TRBD2 (5 bases). The V end was cut by 4 bases, the J end by 0 bases, with 14 bases between. The CDR3 runs 15 residues. Germline assignment: CDR1 SGDLS and CDR2 YYNGEE. DNA of the CDR3: TGTGCCAGCAGCACTCACGACGACTACTCCTACGAGCAGTACTTC. Amino acid sequence: CASSTHDDYSYEQYF. The full variable domain, rest sourced from reference TRBV9 and TRBJ2-7, is DSGVTQTPKHLITATGQRVTLRCSPRSGDLSVYWYQQSLDQGLQFLIQYYNGEERAKGNILERFSAQQFPDLHSELNLSSLELGDSALYFCASSTHDDYSYEQYFGPGTRLTVT.

This chain connects TRBV6-5 to TRBJ2-7; the match to TRBD2 covers 8 bases. This CDR3 has 15 amino acids. CDR1 is MNHEY and CDR2 is SVGAGI in the germline V gene. The trim removed 0 bases at V and 5 bases at J, leaving 6 bases unmatched. CDR3 residues: CASSYSLGTRNEQYF. The CDR3 nucleotides read TGTGCCAGCAGTTACTCCCTTGGGACTAGAAACGAGCAGTACTTC.

This sequence joins TRBV6-5 and TRBJ2-7, with D perhaps TRBD1 (6 bases). CDR3 length equals 15 residues. Germline V CDR1 and CDR2: MNHEY, SVGAGI. The V and J ends lost 6 bases and 4 bases respectively, with 19 bases between them. CDR3 bases: TGTGCCAGCAGGCCGAACAGGGAAATCGCTTACGAGCAGTACTTC. Protein product: CASRPNREIAYEQYF.